This T cell receptor beta chain was retrieved from a study of T cell repertoires in cytomegalovirus infection. Germline CDR1 SEHNR, CDR2 FQNEAQ (reference sequence). V lost 4 bases and J lost 6, with 13 bases in between. The CDR3 covers 14 residues. This clonotype came up a few times. MiXCR was run by TCRdb on the reads, yielding one entry per CDR3 protein. The sample records under 800,000 distinct CDR3 sequences, 20% to 30% being singletons. The chain links TRBV7-9 to TRBJ2-1; tentatively, D is TRBD1 (6 bases). Material: CD8+ T cells from PBMCs. This receptor was identified in a human donor in good health (CMV status not recorded). Some clones in this sample may be carry-over from other donors' samples. For the CDR3, the DNA is TGTGCCAGCAGCTCCCAGGGGCTCGGCAATGAGCAGTTCTTC. Translation gives CASSSQGLGNEQFF.